A selection of T cell receptor beta chains follows, all from one sample in a study of tumor-infiltrating lymphocytes in localized non-small cell lung cancer. The table came from immunoSEQ multiplex PCR; TCRdb's copy has only in-frame clones and leaves some out. The profile shows about 8,500 clones, over 70% of them singletons. Sequencing was carried out using uninvolved lung tissue not adjacent to the tumor. The receptor set was obtained from a human donor with non-small cell lung cancer. Each CDR3 is given with its conserved first and last residue. Fields, in order: J gene, V gene, clone size, D gene, CDR3 protein, CDR3 DNA. The D gene is left open where the match is weak. The size entry is marked missing in some rows and otherwise reads once, few, many or a size class.

TRBJ2-1 TRBV27 . . CASSLLGGEQFF TGTGCCAGCAGTTTACTAGGAGGTGAGCAGTTCTTC
TRBJ2-4 TRBV14 . . CASSQVIGAKNIQYF TGTGCCAGCAGCCAAGTTATCGGAGCCAAAAACATTCAGTACTTC
TRBJ2-3 TRBV7-8 . TRBD2 CASSSYGLAGDTQYF TGTGCCAGCAGCTCCTACGGACTAGCGGGAGATACGCAGTATTTT
TRBJ2-3 TRBV12-5 once . CASGLSGTDTQYF TGTGCTAGTGGTTTGTCCGGCACAGATACGCAGTATTTT
TRBJ2-4 TRBV6-1 . TRBD1 CASSQGQGADIQYF TGTGCCAGCAGCCAGGGACAGGGGGCAGACATTCAGTACTTC
TRBJ1-5 TRBV11-2 . . CASSSSGQPQHF TGTGCCAGCAGCTCCAGTGGGCAGCCCCAGCATTTT
TRBJ2-1 TRBV28 . TRBD2 CASSLSLAGGYNEQFF TGTGCCAGCAGTCTATCACTAGCGGGAGGGTACAATGAGCAGTTCTTC
TRBJ2-1 TRBV5-4 . . CASSLGGGTYNEQFF TGTGCCAGCAGCTTGGGGGGTGGGACCTACAATGAGCAGTTCTTC
TRBJ2-2 TRBV5-4 . TRBD2 CASSLGASGTGELFF TGTGCCAGCAGCTTGGGGGCTAGCGGCACCGGGGAGCTGTTTTTT
TRBJ1-1 TRBV2 . . CASKSGSSNTEAFF TGTGCCAGCAAGTCGGGCAGTTCGAACACTGAAGCTTTCTTT
TRBJ1-1 TRBV20-1 few . CMTSSTEAFF TGCATGACGAGTAGTACTGAAGCTTTCTTT
TRBJ2-5 TRBV12-2 . . CASRLRWRGASETQYF TGTGCAAGTCGCTTACGGTGGAGAGGCGCCAGCGAGACCCAGTACTTC
TRBJ2-5 TRBV28 . TRBD1 CASSLARQGAIETQYF TGTGCCAGCAGTTTAGCCCGACAGGGGGCAATAGAGACCCAGTACTTC
TRBJ2-1 TRBV30 . TRBD1 CAWRAGTVEFF TGTGCCTGGAGGGCCGGGACAGTAGAGTTCTTC
TRBJ2-6 TRBV27 . TRBD1 CASSLKGAQTGANVLTF TGTGCCAGCAGTTTGAAGGGGGCTCAGACTGGGGCCAACGTCCTGACTTTC
TRBJ2-7 TRBV19 few . CASSPRGYNEQYF TGTGCCAGTAGTCCCAGGGGATATAACGAGCAGTACTTC
TRBJ1-5 TRBV28 few . CASRSQGPNQPQHF TGTGCCAGCAGATCCCAGGGCCCTAATCAACCCCAGCATTTT
TRBJ2-1 TRBV6-6 . . CASSPTSTAGGEQFF TGTGCCAGCAGCCCAACTAGTACCGCCGGAGGTGAGCAGTTCTTC
TRBJ2-5 TRBV19 . . CASSIVGSQETQYF TGTGCCAGTAGTATAGTTGGGAGCCAAGAGACCCAGTACTTC
TRBJ2-1 TRBV7-9 . TRBD2 CASSKSGSSYNEQFF TGTGCCAGCAGCAAAAGCGGGAGCTCCTACAATGAGCAGTTCTTC
TRBJ1-1 TRBV28 . . CAIGNREGTEAFF TGTGCCATAGGGAACAGGGAGGGCACTGAAGCTTTCTTT
TRBJ2-7 TRBV6-5 few TRBD2 CASRRGLAATYEQYF TGTGCCAGCAGGAGAGGACTAGCGGCAACCTACGAGCAGTACTTC
TRBJ2-1 TRBV28 . . CASSLGAEQFF TGTGCCAGCAGCCTTGGGGCGGAGCAGTTCTTC
TRBJ2-2 TRBV25-1 . TRBD1 CASSEGTGDTGELFF TGTGCCAGCAGTGAAGGGACAGGGGACACCGGGGAGCTGTTTTTT
TRBJ1-2 TRBV19 . . CASSRTFGGGYTF TGTGCCAGTAGTAGAACTTTTGGGGGGGGCTACACCTTC
TRBJ1-2 TRBV2 . . CASSPRNYGYTF TGTGCCAGCAGTCCCAGGAACTATGGCTACACCTTC
TRBJ2-5 TRBV30 once . CAWSVQPRETQYF TGTGCCTGGAGTGTACAACCCCGGGAGACCCAGTACTTC
TRBJ2-7 TRBV27 . . CASSLAIGSSYEQYF TGTGCCAGCAGTTTGGCGATTGGGAGCTCCTACGAGCAGTACTTC
TRBJ1-2 TRBV2 . . CASSERGITF TGTGCCAGCAGTGAAAGGGGGATCACCTTC
TRBJ2-1 TRBV5-4 . TRBD2 CASSLLGSGRNNEQFF TGTGCCAGCAGCTTGTTGGGTAGCGGGAGGAACAATGAGCAGTTCTTC
TRBJ2-7 TRBV19 large TRBD2 CASSLLAGNSYEQYF TGTGCCAGTAGTTTACTAGCGGGGAACTCCTACGAGCAGTACTTC
TRBJ1-2 TRBV28 few . CASRADANYGYTF TGTGCCAGCAGGGCTGACGCTAACTATGGCTACACCTTC
TRBJ2-1 TRBV6-6 . TRBD1 CASSRDRGSSYNEQFF TGTGCCAGCAGCCGCGACAGGGGAAGTTCCTACAATGAGCAGTTCTTC
TRBJ1-5 TRBV7-2 . TRBD1 CASSPLGTVDQPQHF TGTGCCAGCAGCCCCTTAGGGACAGTCGATCAGCCCCAGCATTTT
TRBJ1-2 TRBV30 . . CAWGRDIAGYTF TGTGCCTGGGGCCGGGACATAGCTGGCTACACCTTC
TRBJ2-7 TRBV5-1 . TRBD2 CASRDTSGGTYEQYF TGCGCCAGCAGGGACACTAGCGGGGGAACCTACGAGCAGTACTTC
TRBJ2-5 TRBV5-5 . TRBD1 CASSSGGLGFGETQYF TGTGCCAGCAGTTCAGGGGGTCTAGGATTCGGGGAGACCCAGTACTTC
TRBJ2-7 TRBV5-4 . TRBD2 CASSRGTSGEWEQYF TGTGCCAGCAGCCGGGGGACTAGCGGAGAATGGGAGCAGTACTTC
TRBJ2-5 TRBV27 few . CASSWGADNQETQYF TGTGCCAGCAGTTGGGGGGCAGATAACCAAGAGACCCAGTACTTC
TRBJ1-4 TRBV6-5 . . CASSSFWSPTNEKLFF TGTGCCAGCAGTTCCTTTTGGAGCCCAACTAATGAAAAACTGTTTTTT
TRBJ2-3 TRBV4-3 . . CASSQGLGATDTQYF TGCGCCAGCAGCCAAGGACTAGGGGCTACAGATACGCAGTATTTT
TRBJ2-7 TRBV27 once . CASSDYSSYEQYF TGTGCCAGCAGCGACTATAGCTCCTACGAGCAGTACTTC
TRBJ2-3 TRBV6-1 . . CASTSRPDTQYF TGTGCCAGCACTAGTAGACCAGATACGCAGTATTTT
TRBJ2-5 TRBV18 . . CASSPLLETQYF TGTGCCAGCTCACCGCTCCTAGAGACCCAGTACTTC
TRBJ1-3 TRBV9 . TRBD1 CASSAPGTEGNTIYF TGTGCCAGCAGTGCCCCCGGGACAGAGGGAAACACCATATATTTT
TRBJ2-1 TRBV11-2 . TRBD2 CASSPARGGSSEQFF TGTGCCAGCAGCCCAGCCCGCGGGGGTTCCAGTGAGCAGTTCTTC
TRBJ1-5 TRBV28 . . CASSLPTKGNQPQHF TGTGCCAGCAGCCTCCCGACAAAGGGCAATCAGCCCCAGCATTTT
TRBJ2-5 TRBV2 . TRBD1 CASSDGQGAWETQYF TGTGCCAGCAGCGACGGACAGGGGGCATGGGAGACCCAGTACTTC
TRBJ2-7 TRBV5-1 few . CASSLGVGPSHEQYF TGCGCCAGCAGCTTGGGGGTTGGTCCAAGCCACGAGCAGTACTTC
TRBJ2-5 TRBV30 once TRBD2 CALGAGVGRETQYF TGTGCCCTAGGGGCGGGAGTGGGGCGAGAGACCCAGTACTTC
TRBJ1-2 TRBV19 . . CAVQGYTNYGYTF TGTGCCGTACAGGGCTACACTAACTATGGCTACACCTTC
TRBJ2-1 TRBV5-1 . TRBD2 CASSLAGLAGQNEQFF TGCGCCAGCAGCTTGGCCGGACTAGCGGGACAGAATGAGCAGTTCTTC
TRBJ1-2 TRBV7-8 . TRBD1 CASSLRETTGVYGYTF TGTGCCAGCAGCTTACGAGAGACGACAGGGGTCTATGGCTACACCTTC
TRBJ1-2 TRBV28 once TRBD1 CASRGQGRVGGYTF TGTGCCAGCAGGGGACAGGGGAGGGTTGGCGGCTACACCTTC
TRBJ1-4 TRBV28 . . CASGGGNEKLFF TGTGCCAGCGGAGGGGGTAATGAAAAACTGTTTTTT
TRBJ1-1 TRBV6-6 . . CASSLHMNTEAFF TGTGCCAGCAGTCTCCACATGAACACTGAAGCTTTCTTT
TRBJ1-4 TRBV25-1 . TRBD1 CASSESRGGNEKLFF TGTGCCAGCAGTGAATCCAGGGGGGGTAATGAAAAACTGTTTTTT